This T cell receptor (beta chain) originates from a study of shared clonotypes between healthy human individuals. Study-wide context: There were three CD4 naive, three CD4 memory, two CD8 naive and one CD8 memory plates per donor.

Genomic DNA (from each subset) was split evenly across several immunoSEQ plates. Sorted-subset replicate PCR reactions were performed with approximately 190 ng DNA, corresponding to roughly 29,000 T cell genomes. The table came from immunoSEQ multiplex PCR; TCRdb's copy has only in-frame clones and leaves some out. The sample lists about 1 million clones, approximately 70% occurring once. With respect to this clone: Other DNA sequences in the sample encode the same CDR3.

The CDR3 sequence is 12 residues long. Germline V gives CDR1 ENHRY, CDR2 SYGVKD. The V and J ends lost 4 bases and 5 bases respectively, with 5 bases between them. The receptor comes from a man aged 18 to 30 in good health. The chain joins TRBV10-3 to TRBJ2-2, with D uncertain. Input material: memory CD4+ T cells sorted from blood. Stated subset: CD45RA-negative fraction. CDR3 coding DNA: TGTGCCATCAGTGTTGGTACCGGGGAGCTGTTTTTT. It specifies CAISVGTGELFF.